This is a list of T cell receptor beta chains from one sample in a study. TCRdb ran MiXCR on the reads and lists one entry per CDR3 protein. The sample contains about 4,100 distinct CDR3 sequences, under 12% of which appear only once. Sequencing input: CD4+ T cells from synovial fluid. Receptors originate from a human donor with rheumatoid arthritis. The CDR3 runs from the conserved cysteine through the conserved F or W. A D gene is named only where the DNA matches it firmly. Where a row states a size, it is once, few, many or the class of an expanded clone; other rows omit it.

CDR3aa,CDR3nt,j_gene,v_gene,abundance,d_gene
CASSYQRDEQFF,TGTGCCAGCAGTTACCAGCGAGATGAGCAGTTCTTC,TRBJ2-1,TRBV6-6,medium-sized,-
CASSLEAGGYTF,TGTGCCAGCAGCTTAGAAGCAGGTGGCTACACCTTC,TRBJ1-2,TRBV7-9,few,-
CASSLGLAAEQFF,TGCGCCAGCAGCCTGGGACTAGCGGCCGAGCAGTTCTTC,TRBJ2-1,TRBV5-1,many,TRBD2
CASSPGSGNYGYTF,TGTGCCAGCAGTCCAGGGTCGGGAAACTATGGCTACACCTTC,TRBJ1-2,TRBV12-3/TRBV12-4,-,-
CASSLGQETQYF,TGTGCCAGCAGCTTGGGTCAAGAGACCCAGTACTTC,TRBJ2-5,TRBV7-6,medium-sized,-
CASSDRPHNEQFF,TGTGCCAGCAGTGATAGACCTCACAATGAGCAGTTCTTC,TRBJ2-1,TRBV6-2/TRBV6-3,medium-sized,-
CASSSDRVRSPLHF,TGTGCCAGCAGCTCCGACAGGGTTCGCTCACCCCTCCACTTT,TRBJ1-6,TRBV11-2,medium-sized,TRBD1
CASSWTLAGGKQTQYF,TGTGCCAGCAGCTGGACCCTAGCGGGAGGAAAACAGACCCAGTACTTC,TRBJ2-5,TRBV5-5,medium-sized,TRBD2
CASSSEQSTDTQYF,TGTGCCAGCAGCTCGGAACAGTCCACAGATACGCAGTATTTT,TRBJ2-3,TRBV5-5,medium-sized,-
CASSLPSGLTDTQYF,TGTGCCAGCAGTTTACCTAGCGGCCTCACAGATACGCAGTATTTT,TRBJ2-3,TRBV28,large,TRBD2
CSARPGHGNHEQYF,TGCAGTGCCAGGCCGGGACACGGGAACCACGAGCAGTACTTC,TRBJ2-7,TRBV20-1,medium-sized,-
CASSALSYEQYF,TGTGCCAGCTCAGCTCTCTCCTACGAGCAGTACTTC,TRBJ2-7,TRBV18,many,-
CAISEDRGTEAFF,TGTGCCATCAGTGAGGACAGGGGCACTGAAGCTTTCTTT,TRBJ1-1,TRBV10-3,large,TRBD1
CASSLSLASSYEQYF,TGTGCCAGCAGCTTATCACTAGCGTCTTCCTACGAGCAGTACTTC,TRBJ2-7,TRBV7-2,many,TRBD2
CASIPGSASGNNEQFF,TGTGCCAGCATCCCCGGTTCCGCTAGCGGGAACAATGAGCAGTTCTTC,TRBJ2-1,TRBV7-9,-,TRBD2
CASSQDSTIGDTQYF,TGCGCCAGCAGCCAAGACTCGACTATCGGTGATACGCAGTATTTT,TRBJ2-3,TRBV4-3,large,-
CSVTQGGNTEAFF,TGCAGCGTCACACAGGGAGGGAACACTGAAGCTTTCTTT,TRBJ1-1,TRBV29-1,medium-sized,-
CASSLVGLAGGPNIQYF,TGCGCCAGCAGCTTAGTGGGACTAGCGGGAGGGCCCAACATTCAGTACTTC,TRBJ2-4,TRBV5-1,medium-sized,TRBD2
CASSYTLQGAYGYTF,TGTGCCAGCAGTTACACCCTACAGGGGGCTTATGGCTACACCTTC,TRBJ1-2,TRBV6-5,-,TRBD1
CASSALKLLGEKLFF,TGTGCCAGCAGTGCCCTGAAGCTTTTAGGGGAAAAACTGTTTTTT,TRBJ1-4,TRBV27,many,-
CASIRDYAYEQYF,TGTGCCAGCATCCGGGACTACGCCTACGAGCAGTACTTC,TRBJ2-7,TRBV2,many,TRBD2
CATSRELVDGAHEQFF,TGTGCCACCAGCAGAGAGCTGGTTGACGGGGCCCATGAGCAGTTCTTC,TRBJ2-1,TRBV15,few,-
CASKGRGSYEQYF,TGTGCCAGCAAGGGCCGAGGCTCCTACGAGCAGTACTTC,TRBJ2-7,TRBV6-5,many,-
CAWSESRNNEQFF,TGTGCCTGGAGTGAAAGCAGGAACAATGAGCAGTTCTTC,TRBJ2-1,TRBV30,many,-
CASSSTRGGGFNGYTF,TGTGCCAGCAGCTCAACCCGCGGTGGGGGTTTTAATGGCTACACCTTC,TRBJ1-2,TRBV7-2,medium-sized,-
CASTNNEQFF,TGTGCCAGCACCAACAATGAGCAGTTCTTC,TRBJ2-1,TRBV2,medium-sized,-
CASSQGSMTGLQETQYF,TGCGCCAGCAGCCAAGGAAGTATGACAGGGTTACAAGAGACCCAGTACTTC,TRBJ2-5,TRBV4-1,medium-sized,TRBD1
CSVVRRVGGTEAFF,TGCAGCGTTGTCCGAAGGGTGGGGGGCACTGAAGCTTTCTTT,TRBJ1-1,TRBV29-1,many,-
CASRMSSGDYNEQFF,TGTGCCAGCAGGATGAGCAGCGGAGACTACAATGAGCAGTTCTTC,TRBJ2-1,TRBV7-3,medium-sized,-
CSAHRRAGPQETQYF,TGCAGTGCCCACCGAAGAGCGGGGCCGCAAGAGACCCAGTACTTC,TRBJ2-5,TRBV20-1,medium-sized,TRBD2
CATSDPKTPEGTQYF,TGTGCCACCAGTGACCCTAAAACTCCTGAAGGGACCCAGTACTTC,TRBJ2-5,TRBV24-1,many,-
CARSRDDEQYF,TGTGCCAGATCCAGGGATGACGAGCAGTACTTC,TRBJ2-7,TRBV2,few,-
CATSKGDRAYGYTF,TGTGCCACCAGCAAGGGGGACAGGGCCTATGGCTACACCTTC,TRBJ1-2,TRBV15,few,TRBD1
CASSPGTGVTDTQYF,TGTGCCAGCTCACCCGGGACAGGGGTTACAGATACGCAGTATTTT,TRBJ2-3,TRBV18,medium-sized,TRBD1
CSARDGAQAGYEQYF,TGCAGTGCTAGAGATGGGGCTCAAGCAGGCTACGAGCAGTACTTC,TRBJ2-7,TRBV20-1,medium-sized,-
CASSKLAGTYNEQFF,TGTGCCAGCAGTAAACTAGCGGGGACCTACAATGAGCAGTTCTTC,TRBJ2-1,TRBV6-6,medium-sized,TRBD2
CAISESRTGDKGTGELFF,TGTGCCATCAGTGAGTCCAGGACAGGGGACAAAGGCACCGGGGAGCTGTTTTTT,TRBJ2-2,TRBV10-3,-,TRBD1
CSATPSVRGKTQYF,TGCAGTGCTACTCCTAGCGTTAGAGGAAAGACCCAGTACTTC,TRBJ2-5,TRBV20-1,many,-
CASSSTGAGVARDTQYF,TGTGCCAGCAGCTCCACCGGGGCAGGGGTGGCACGAGATACGCAGTATTTT,TRBJ2-3,TRBV7-9,medium-sized,-
CASSKGHHSYEQYF,TGTGCCAGCAGCAAGGGACATCACTCCTACGAGCAGTACTTC,TRBJ2-7,TRBV13,-,-
CASSEVGTALGKLFF,TGTGCCAGCAGCGAGGTGGGGACAGCCTTGGGAAAACTGTTTTTT,TRBJ1-4,TRBV7-2,medium-sized,TRBD1
CSARGRPRADMQYF,TGCAGTGCTAGGGGGCGGCCCCGCGCAGATATGCAGTATTTT,TRBJ2-3,TRBV20-1,-,-
CASSPGQARQYF,TGCGCCAGCAGCCCCGGACAGGCTCGGCAGTATTTT,TRBJ2-3,TRBV5-1,medium-sized,TRBD1
CASSPIVTDNEKLFF,TGTGCCAGCTCACCAATTGTGACAGACAATGAAAAACTGTTTTTT,TRBJ1-4,TRBV18,medium-sized,-
CASSPGGVAALYEQYF,TGTGCCAGCAGCCCGGGGGGGGTAGCGGCTCTCTACGAGCAGTACTTC,TRBJ2-7,TRBV7-2,many,TRBD2
CATSRDLSGLAKNIQYF,TGTGCCACCAGCAGAGATTTATCGGGTCTAGCCAAAAACATTCAGTACTTC,TRBJ2-4,TRBV15,medium-sized,-
CASSLDTRTGELFF,TGCGCCAGCAGCCTAGATACAAGGACCGGGGAGCTGTTTTTT,TRBJ2-2,TRBV4-3,medium-sized,-
CASSLGQGNVETQYF,TGCGCCAGCAGCTTGGGTCAGGGAAATGTGGAGACCCAGTACTTC,TRBJ2-5,TRBV5-1,many,-
CASSMSGGWADTQYF,TGTGCCAGTAGTATGTCTGGAGGGTGGGCAGATACGCAGTATTTT,TRBJ2-3,TRBV19,many,-
CASSQDRWGAGLTEAFF,TGCGCCAGCAGCCAAGACCGTTGGGGGGCTGGTTTGACTGAAGCTTTCTTT,TRBJ1-1,TRBV4-3,few,-
CSARLGGGPNEQFF,TGCAGTGCTAGACTTGGGGGAGGGCCCAATGAGCAGTTCTTC,TRBJ2-1,TRBV20-1,medium-sized,TRBD2
CASNVGAYEQYF,TGTGCCAGCAATGTAGGTGCCTACGAGCAGTACTTC,TRBJ2-7,TRBV28,many,-
CSVAFGQGYGYTF,TGCAGCGTTGCCTTTGGACAGGGTTATGGCTACACCTTC,TRBJ1-2,TRBV29-1,many,TRBD1
CSARKREANTGELFF,TGCAGTGCCAGGAAGCGGGAGGCAAACACCGGGGAGCTGTTTTTT,TRBJ2-2,TRBV20-1,medium-sized,TRBD2
CASSRDISNEQFF,TGTGCCAGCTCGCGGGACATATCCAATGAGCAGTTCTTC,TRBJ2-1,TRBV18,medium-sized,-